This TCR beta chain was identified in a study of T cells after yellow fever vaccination (dated by TCRdb to about 2019). Context from the whole study: Libraries from fractions with low cell numbers were prepared with the SMART-Seq v4 Ultra Low Input RNA kit. Bulk TCR alpha and beta repertoires were sequenced longitudinally to track T-cell clones before and after primary and booster YFV17D yellow fever vaccination. Two healthy male donors made up the cohort, one aged 18 to 29 years and the other aged 30 to 40 years. Blood samples were taken at several timepoints before and after primary and secondary immunization, and bulk PBMC replicates and cell subsets were isolated. Broader findings and caveats from the paper: A small fraction of clonotypes showed up in both the CD4 and CD8 compartments, probably as a result of convergent recombination. After the booster, most of the clones that had expanded following primary vaccination were detected again (almost 98% of CD4 and roughly 88% of CD8), which suggests that memory was broadly maintained. FACS-sorted repertoires could contain abundant contaminating clonotypes from the bulk population, so computational filtering was required. Compared with the primary T-cell response, the secondary T-cell response was faster but weaker, reaching its peak on day 5 rather than on day 15. Because the study included only a couple of donors, the extent to which the findings can be generalized is limited.

This clonotype was observed many times. There is no known antigen for this receptor. There are no base qualities to consult, and no much larger clone falls within one base. The sample's treatment or condition label, in plain terms: live attenuated yellow fever vaccine strain. PBMCs were isolated from peripheral blood using a standard Ficoll-Paque protocol. CD4 and CD8 T-cell fractions were isolated with Dynabeads CD4 and CD8 positive selection kits. RNA was extracted with TriZol from bulk PBMCs, CD4 and CD8 fractions, and dextramer-positive and dextramer-negative fractions. CDR1 and CDR2 were assigned from the germline V gene (reference sequence) as DFQATT and SNEGSKA. V is shortened by 3 bases, J by 1 base, and the region joining them spans 4 bases. Reading from cysteine to phenylalanine, the CDR3 counts 11 amino acids. Only the CDR3 region is kept as DNA, spanning 33 bases read in frame from base 1.

These reads were obtained on an Illumina NovaSeq 6000. TCR cDNA was made using 5'RACE template switching, a step that added a universal primer site and unique molecular identifiers. Priming of cDNA synthesis was performed from both the TCR alpha and TCR beta constant segments. Library amplification used two PCR steps, and the second PCR step added sample barcodes and sequencing adapters. Sequencing of libraries was performed on Illumina HiSeq 2500 (2x100 bp) or NovaSeq (2x150 bp). On the authors' methods: MIGEC was used to demultiplex reads and collapse the reads into UMI consensus sequences, and MiXCR was used for V(D)J alignment. Using edgeR on replicate PBMC samples, clonotypes were called vaccine-responding if FDR was below 0.01 and the log2 fold change was above 5 up to day 15. CD4 or CD8 identity was assigned to each bulk clonotype according to whether the clonotype was present at higher abundance in the sequenced CD4 repertoire or the sequenced CD8 repertoire. TCRdb cleaned the public reads at Q25 with fastp, built clones with MiXCR and kept in-frame beta chains. Entries are consolidated by CDR3 protein sequence, retaining the most common genes and DNA. TCRdb, not the original authors, processed these V and J calls. The sample includes around 340,000 distinct CDR3 sequences, with around 13% observed a single time. Of the sample, 2.5% to 4% is held by the ten largest clones.

This clonotype originated in a man between 18 and 29 years old who received the YFV17D yellow fever vaccine. This chain is built from TRBV20-1 and TRBJ2-7; a confident D gene designation cannot be given. This material consisted of CD4+ T cells sorted from PBMCs, taken 15 days after the yellow fever booster vaccination. In nucleotides, the sequence is TGCAGTGCTAGTGGTTCCTACGAGCAGTACTTC. Its translation is CSASGSYEQYF.